One and the same sample provided the 21 T cell receptor beta chains below, sequenced in a study of shared clonotypes between healthy human individuals. Profiling relied on immunoSEQ multiplex PCR, and the TCRdb table lists in-frame clones only, not all of them. The sample records around 500,000 clones, approximately 80% being singletons. The sample comprised PBMCs. Receptors originate from a woman between 35 and 50 years old in good health. Some clones in this sample may be carry-over from other donors' samples.

Comment on this clone: A read error likely explains this, since a far larger clone differs by one base. The chain couples TRBV4-2 to TRBJ2-7, with TRBD2 as a possible D gene (5 bases). This CDR3 region has 17 residues. V lost 2 bases, J lost 3 bases, and 20 bases lay in between. Germline CDR1 LGHNA, CDR2 YNFKEQ. CDR3: CASSQSVSWEILYEQYF. CDR3 nucleotides: TGTGCCAGCAGCCAATCGGTATCGTGGGAGATTCTCTACGAGCAGTACTTC.

For this clone: Other nucleotide sequences from this sample produce the same CDR3. This chain joins TRBV27 and TRBJ2-1; 14 bases are shared with TRBD2. V was clipped by 2 bases and J by 6 bases; unmatched bases: 0. The CDR3 consists of 15 residues. CDR1 MNHEY and CDR2 SMNVEV come from the germline V gene (reference sequence). The CDR3 spells CASSLGTSGSNEQFF. The CDR3 region has the DNA TGTGCCAGCAGTTTAGGGACTAGCGGGAGCAATGAGCAGTTCTTC.

The rearrangement joins TRBV5-1 to TRBJ1-1; 7 nucleotides line up with TRBD1. J lost 6 bases, V lost 4 bases, and 6 bases had no gene match. The CDR3 is 13 amino acids. Germline V gene lookup returns CDR1 SGHRS and CDR2 YFSETQ. The chain's CDR3 is CASSATGAAEAFF. The CDR3 DNA follows: TGCGCCAGCAGCGCTACAGGGGCCGCTGAAGCTTTCTTT.

This clone appeared a few times. The genes are TRBV7-6 and TRBJ1-4; D remains ambiguous. The CDR3 extends over 17 amino acids. Germline lookup yields CDR1 SGHVS and CDR2 FNYEAQ. Trimming shortened V by 2 bases and J by 3 bases, and 16 bases separated the two germline ends. Written as DNA, the CDR3 is TGTGCCAGCAGCTTAAGGCCGGGAAGCAATGCTAATGAAAAACTGTTTTTT. This translates into CASSLRPGSNANEKLFF.

The J gene is TRBJ1-2, the V gene TRBV28; no firm D call. Germline loops: CDR1 MDHEN, CDR2 SYDVKM. The CDR3 totals 14 residues. V lost 3 bases and J lost 3, with 11 bases in between. CDR3 DNA sequence: TGTGCCAGCAGTTTCGGACTTAATTACTATGGCTACACCTTC. This codes for CASSFGLNYYGYTF.

A remark on this clone: A much larger clonotype is one base distant, so this may be a read error. This sequence joins TRBV29-1 and TRBJ1-3; the D gene is possibly TRBD1 (6 bases). Germline-derived CDR1 and CDR2 are SQVTM and ANQGSEA. The CDR3 contains 13 residues. Here the CDR3 DNA reads TGCAGCGTTGGACGGGGGGCTGGAAGCACCATATATTTT. Translation gives CSVGRGAGSTIYF. Combining the CDR3 with reference TRBV29-1 and TRBJ1-3 gives the whole variable domain SAVISQKPSRDICQRGTSLTIQCQVDSQVTMMFWYRQQPGQSLTLIATANQGSEATYESGFVIDKFPISRPNLTFSTLTVSNMSPEDSSIYLCSVGRGAGSTIYFGEGSWLTVV.

The V gene is TRBV13, the J gene TRBJ2-3; 8 bases agree with TRBD2. Unmatched junction bases numbered 5, after V lost 3 bases and J lost 3 bases. Per the germline V gene, CDR1 is PRHDT and CDR2 is FYEKMQ (reference sequence). The CDR3 covers 15 residues. The CDR3 bases are TGTGCCAGCAGCTTGGGTAGCGGGGATACAGATACGCAGTATTTT. Translation gives CASSLGSGDTDTQYF.

The rearrangement joins TRBV28 to TRBJ2-5; 8 bases agree with TRBD2. Germline V lookup: CDR1 MDHEN, CDR2 SYDVKM. V lost 8 bases and J lost 4; bases outside the gene matches: 9. The length of the CDR3 is 14 residues. The CDR3 DNA is TGTGCCAGCGGGTCCGGGGGGGTTCGAGAGACCCAGTACTTC. Its protein is CASGSGGVRETQYF.

The chain recombines TRBV28 with TRBJ1-4, with D possibly being TRBD1 (6 bases). Germline V gives CDR1 MDHEN, CDR2 SYDVKM. Trimming pared 5 bases from V and 10 bases from J, leaving 20 bases between. The CDR3 has 15 amino acids. As DNA, the CDR3 is TGTGCCAGCAGTGTCCTCAGGGGCTCGACCGCAAAACTGTTTTTT. Translating gives CASSVLRGSTAKLFF.

This clone was seen only a few times. J is TRBJ2-1 and V is TRBV5-1, with 8 bases aligning to TRBD2. The CDR3 sequence is 14 residues long. Germline-derived CDR1 and CDR2 are SGHRS and YFSETQ. With V trimmed by 5 bases and J by 7 bases, 8 bases remained unmatched. The CDR3 protein is CASRTGTRVNEQFF. CDR3 coding DNA: TGCGCCAGCAGAACCGGGACTAGGGTTAATGAGCAGTTCTTC. The full variable domain, completed using reference TRBV5-1 and TRBJ2-1, is KAGVTQTPRYLIKTRGQQVTLSCSPISGHRSVSWYQQTPGQGLQFLFEYFSETQRNKGNFPGRFSGRQFSNSRSEMNVSTLELGDSALYLCASRTGTRVNEQFFGPGTRLTVL.

CDR3 DNA: TGCGCCAGCAGCTTGGTGGGACAAGGAAACACCATATATTTT. It encodes CASSLVGQGNTIYF. The rearrangement links TRBV5-1 to TRBJ1-3; TRBD1 might be the D (6 bases). CDR1 is SGHRS and CDR2 is YFSETQ in the germline V gene. The CDR3 is made up of 14 amino acids. V lost 0 bases to trimming and J lost 4 bases, with 8 bases between them.

V usage is TRBV4-3 and J usage is TRBJ2-7, with D possibly called TRBD1 or TRBD2 (5 bases each). Germline lookup yields CDR1 LGHNA and CDR2 YSLEER. The CDR3 has 13 residues. V lost 0 bases and J lost 6, with 9 bases in between. CDR3 sequence (DNA): TGCGCCAGCAGCCAAGATTTGGGGGTCGAGCAGTACTTC. Amino acid sequence: CASSQDLGVEQYF.

This chain links TRBV10-2 with TRBJ1-1; a possible D gene is TRBD1 (6 bases). Germline V gene data show CDR1 as WSHSY and CDR2 as SAAADI. The CDR3 length is 12 residues. V gave up 10 bases and J gave up 4 bases, with 13 bases separating them. In nucleotides, the CDR3 is TGCGCCACCGGGGGCAGGGTCACTGAAGCTTTCTTT. Its protein is CATGGRVTEAFF.

This clone was seen at least ten times. Other DNA sequences of this sample code for an identical CDR3. The chain joins TRBV6-1 to TRBJ1-5, with D tentatively TRBD1 (5 bases). This CDR3 spans 14 amino acids. Per germline, CDR1 MNHNS and CDR2 SASEGT. V lost 1 base to trimming and J lost 7 bases, with 11 bases between them. The CDR3 nucleotides read TGTGCCAGCAGTGAAGGGACAAAAGAACAGCCCCAGCATTTT. Translation: CASSEGTKEQPQHF.

V gene TRBV6-4 combines with J gene TRBJ2-1, with 9 bases fitting TRBD1. After removal of 5 bases from V and 0 bases from J, the junction contained 2 bases not matched to a gene. CDR1 and CDR2 from the germline V gene are MRHNA and SNTAGT. The CDR3 runs to 15 residues. CDR3 nucleotide sequence: TGTGCCAGCAGTTTACAGGGGGCCTCCTACAATGAGCAGTTCTTC. It codes for CASSLQGASYNEQFF.

The chain combines TRBV21-1 with TRBJ2-5. TRBV21-1 is described as a pseudogene. This CDR3 contains 21 residues. For the CDR3, the DNA is TGTGCCAGCAGCCACACCTCAGGTGCGTCTAAGGGACGGGAATACCAAGAGACCCAGTACTTC. This codes for CASSHTSGASKGREYQETQYF.

This chain links TRBV7-2 with TRBJ2-3; D not resolved. The CDR3 runs to 16 residues. Germline CDR1 reads SGHTA; CDR2 reads FQGNSA. Trimming took off 1 base at V and 2 bases at J, with 13 bases between the two ends. The CDR3: CASSLEGRPDTDTQYF. DNA for the CDR3: TGTGCCAGCAGCTTAGAGGGCAGGCCAGACACAGATACGCAGTATTTT.

As for this clone: Given a much more abundant clone one base away, this may be a read error. This chain links TRBV5-1 with TRBJ2-7; D is possibly TRBD1 (5 bases). Per germline, CDR1 SGHRS and CDR2 YFSETQ. The CDR3 loop spans 14 amino acids. CDR3: CASSPTRVSCEQYF. DNA for the CDR3: TGCGCCAGCAGCCCAACCAGGGTATCCTGCGAGCAGTACTTC.

The chain links TRBV7-2 to TRBJ2-2; 9 bases match TRBD2. From germline, CDR1 is SGHTA and CDR2 FQGNSA. V lost 2 bases, J lost 5 bases, and 6 bases stayed unmatched. The CDR3 is 16 residues long. The DNA of the CDR3 is TGTGCCAGCAGCTTATCCAGCGGGAGGTTAACCGGGGAGCTGTTTTTT. Translating gives CASSLSSGRLTGELFF.

V is TRBV27 and J is TRBJ1-4, with D unclear. CDR3 size: 14 residues. Trimming shortened V by 3 bases and J by 2 bases, and 7 bases separated the two germline ends. CDR1 MNHEY and CDR2 SMNVEV come from the germline V gene (reference sequence). The CDR3, as DNA: TGTGCCAGCAGTTTTCTGGGGACTAATGAAAAACTGTTTTTT. Its protein is CASSFLGTNEKLFF. The full variable domain, with the rest looked up from reference TRBV27 and TRBJ1-4, is EAQVTQNPRYLITVTGKKLTVTCSQNMNHEYMSWYRQDPGLGLRQIYYSMNVEVTDKGDVPEGYKVSRKEKRNFPLILESPSPNQTSLYFCASSFLGTNEKLFFGSGTQLSVL.

The chain carries TRBV18 and TRBJ1-1; D is ambiguous. Germline V gives CDR1 KGHSH, CDR2 LQKENI. This CDR3 comprises 14 residues. The germline V and J ends were trimmed by 3 bases and 5 bases, with 13 bases remaining between them. The chain's CDR3 is CASSPSWGGTEAFF. The CDR3 DNA reads TGTGCCAGCTCACCTTCATGGGGAGGAACTGAAGCTTTCTTT.